The rows below give T cell receptor beta chains drawn from one sample of a study of B cell selection in AIRE deficiency. TCRdb's table, derived via immunoSEQ multiplex PCR, lists solely in-frame clones and lacks some. The sample yields 21,000 or so clones, almost 97% seen once. Material for sequencing was conventional CD4+ T cells sorted from PBMCs. The receptors originated from a human donor with AIRE deficiency. CDR3s include the opening cysteine and the closing phenylalanine or tryptophan. D genes are given only for firm matches. Size tells how often a clone was seen (once, few, many) or the class of an expanded clone, and some rows leave it out.

D gene	J gene	V gene	clone size	CDR3 protein	CDR3 DNA
TRBD2	TRBJ2-3	TRBV6-5	once	CASSYRGRDTQYF	TGTGCCAGCAGTTATCGCGGGAGGGATACGCAGTATTTT
-	TRBJ1-2	TRBV5-4	-	CASSFPRDGDYGYTF	TGTGCCAGCAGCTTCCCCCGGGACGGAGACTATGGCTACACCTTC
-	TRBJ2-3	TRBV7-3	-	CASSLGGTPTDTQYF	TGTGCCAGCAGCTTAGGGGGGACACCCACAGATACGCAGTATTTT
-	TRBJ2-6	TRBV5-1	-	CASSLDVAGANVLTF	TGCGCCAGCAGCTTGGATGTGGCTGGGGCCAACGTCCTGACTTTC
TRBD2	TRBJ2-1	TRBV19	-	CASSILLAGGNNEQFF	TGTGCCAGTAGTATTCTCTTAGCGGGGGGCAATAATGAGCAGTTCTTC
-	TRBJ2-1	TRBV28	-	CASASGHSYNEQFF	TGTGCCAGCGCGTCTGGCCACTCCTACAATGAGCAGTTCTTC
TRBD2	TRBJ2-3	TRBV7-3	-	CASREIAGSTDTQYF	TGCGCCAGCAGGGAAATAGCGGGGAGCACAGATACGCAGTATTTT
-	TRBJ2-5	TRBV7-2	-	CASSSHPGETQYF	TGTGCCAGCAGCTCGCACCCTGGGGAGACCCAGTACTTC
TRBD2	TRBJ2-1	TRBV7-9	-	CASSPRGSSSYNEQFF	TGTGCCAGCAGCCCGCGGGGGTCGAGCTCCTACAATGAGCAGTTCTTC
-	TRBJ1-5	TRBV5-4	-	CASSTYRGNQPQHF	TGTGCCAGCAGCACTTACAGGGGCAATCAGCCCCAGCATTTT
TRBD2	TRBJ2-7	TRBV6-5	-	CASSYSGLAYEQYF	TGTGCCAGCAGTTACTCGGGACTAGCGTACGAGCAGTACTTC
-	TRBJ1-4	TRBV7-2	-	CASSIRGQANEKLFF	TGTGCCAGCAGCATTCGGGGGCAAGCTAATGAAAAACTGTTTTTT
-	TRBJ2-1	TRBV18	-	CASSLMTAGYNEQFF	TGTGCCAGCTCACTAATGACCGCGGGGTACAATGAGCAGTTCTTC
-	TRBJ1-3	TRBV5-8	once	CASSRRYGSGNTIYF	TGTGCCAGCAGCCGTCGGTACGGCTCTGGAAACACCATATATTTT
-	TRBJ2-7	TRBV18	-	CASSIDYSSYEQYF	TGTGCCAGCTCAATCGATTACAGCTCCTACGAGCAGTACTTC
TRBD1	TRBJ1-4	TRBV30	-	CAWMTGTGNEKLFF	TGTGCCTGGATGACCGGGACAGGGAACGAAAAACTGTTTTTT
TRBD1	TRBJ1-5	TRBV6-5	-	CASRRQGEGNQPQHF	TGTGCCAGCAGGAGACAGGGGGAAGGCAATCAGCCCCAGCATTTT
TRBD2	TRBJ2-7	TRBV5-4	-	CASSLGTTDYEQYF	TGTGCCAGCAGCCTGGGGACTACAGATTACGAGCAGTACTTC
TRBD1	TRBJ1-2	TRBV4-3	-	CASSPRTGIYGYTF	TGCGCCAGCAGCCCGCGGACAGGGATCTATGGCTACACCTTC
-	TRBJ1-3	TRBV7-2	-	CASIPAAGTGNTIYF	TGTGCCAGCATCCCCGCGGCAGGGACTGGAAACACCATATATTTT
-	TRBJ2-7	TRBV25-1	-	CASSEAGTLYEQYF	TGTGCCAGCAGTGAGGCGGGTACACTCTACGAGCAGTACTTC
TRBD2	TRBJ2-3	TRBV4-2	once	CASSQEWSGGAPDTQYF	TGTGCCAGCAGCCAAGAGTGGAGCGGGGGGGCCCCAGATACGCAGTATTTT
TRBD1	TRBJ1-4	TRBV30	-	CAWAWGRGGKLFF	TGTGCCTGGGCTTGGGGCCGAGGGGGCAAACTGTTTTTT
TRBD1	TRBJ1-2	TRBV6-5	-	CASSSGDRGLYGYTF	TGTGCCAGCAGTTCCGGGGACAGGGGTCTTTATGGCTACACCTTC
-	TRBJ1-2	TRBV5-5	-	CASGGEWQGDGYTF	TGTGCCAGCGGGGGAGAGTGGCAGGGAGATGGCTACACCTTC
-	TRBJ1-1	TRBV11-2	-	CASSQRRGTKNTEAFF	TGTGCCAGCAGCCAACGACGGGGGACGAAGAACACTGAAGCTTTCTTT
-	TRBJ1-1	TRBV4-3	-	CASSQEQDRNTEAFF	TGCGCCAGCAGCCAAGAACAAGACAGGAACACTGAAGCTTTCTTT
TRBD2	TRBJ2-1	TRBV27	-	CASSLWSGGPNEQFF	TGTGCCAGCAGTTTATGGTCGGGAGGGCCAAATGAGCAGTTCTTC
-	TRBJ2-5	TRBV5-1	-	CASSLVGVTKETQYF	TGCGCCAGCAGCTTGGTCGGCGTGACGAAAGAGACCCAGTACTTC
-	TRBJ1-3	TRBV15	-	CATSKDIHSNTIYF	TGTGCCACCAGCAAGGACATTCATAGTAACACCATATATTTT
-	TRBJ1-1	TRBV15	-	CATSRKGRETEAFF	TGTGCCACCAGCAGAAAGGGGAGGGAAACTGAAGCTTTCTTT
-	TRBJ1-3	TRBV7-2	-	CASSLRQGGNTIYF	TGTGCCAGCAGCTTAAGGCAGGGAGGGAACACCATATATTTT
-	TRBJ2-1	TRBV7-2	-	CASSLDPNYNEQFF	TGTGCCAGCAGCTTAGATCCCAATTACAATGAGCAGTTCTTC
-	TRBJ1-3	TRBV11-2	-	CASALGSRNTIYF	TGTGCCAGCGCCCTGGGTTCGAGAAACACCATATATTTT
-	TRBJ1-3	TRBV11-3	-	CASSPGGSRNTIYF	TGTGCCAGCAGCCCTGGGGGGAGCAGAAACACCATATATTTT
TRBD2	TRBJ2-7	TRBV6-1	-	CASSYSGGETYEQYF	TGTGCCAGCAGCTATAGCGGGGGCGAAACCTACGAGCAGTACTTC
TRBD1	TRBJ2-1	TRBV6-1	-	CASTSGTGKKNEQFF	TGTGCCAGCACCTCCGGGACAGGGAAGAAAAATGAGCAGTTCTTC
TRBD1	TRBJ1-2	TRBV9	once	CASSVGRQGSYGYTF	TGTGCCAGCAGCGTAGGGAGACAGGGATCCTATGGCTACACCTTC
-	TRBJ2-1	TRBV7-2	-	CASSSAYNEQFF	TGTGCCAGCAGCTCGGCCTACAATGAGCAGTTCTTC